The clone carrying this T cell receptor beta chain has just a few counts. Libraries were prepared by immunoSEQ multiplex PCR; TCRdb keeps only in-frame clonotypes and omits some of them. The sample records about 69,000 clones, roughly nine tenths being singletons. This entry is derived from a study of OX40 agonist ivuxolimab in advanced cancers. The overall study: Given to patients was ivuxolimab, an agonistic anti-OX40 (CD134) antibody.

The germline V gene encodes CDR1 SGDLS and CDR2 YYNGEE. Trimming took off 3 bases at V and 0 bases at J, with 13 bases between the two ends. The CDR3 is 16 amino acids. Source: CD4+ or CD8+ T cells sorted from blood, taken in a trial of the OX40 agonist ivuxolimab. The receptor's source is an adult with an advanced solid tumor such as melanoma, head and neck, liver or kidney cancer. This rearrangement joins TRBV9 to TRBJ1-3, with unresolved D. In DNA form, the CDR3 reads TGTGCCAGCAGCGCCGGAACAGTTCGCTCTGGAAACACCATATATTTT. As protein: CASSAGTVRSGNTIYF.